Listed here are 28 T cell receptor beta chains from one sample, sequenced in a study of T-cell memory formation after mild COVID-19. One entry per CDR3 protein, called by TCRdb with MiXCR from the 5' RACE reads. The sample includes tens of thousands of distinct CDR3 sequences, about 6.1% seen only once; the top ten take under 0.85%. Input material: PBMCs or a T cell subset sorted from them (not recorded which). All receptors come from an adult who had mild COVID-19 (a few samples of this study predate the infection). Cell type and time point are not known.

This clonotype was recorded at least ten times. The rearrangement links TRBV11-2 to TRBJ2-3; maybe TRBD2 (7 bases). The CDR3 loop spans 17 amino acids. Trimming took off 4 bases at V and 5 bases at J, with 22 bases between the two ends. Germline V gene lookup returns CDR1 SGHAT and CDR2 FQNNGV. CDR3 in amino acids: CASSSPLGGGSRDTQYF. As DNA, the CDR3 is TGTGCCAGCAGCTCCCCCCTGGGGGGCGGGAGTCGAGATACGCAGTATTTT.

This clonotype showed up just a few times. This chain joins TRBV14 and TRBJ2-7; possible D gene TRBD1, 6 bases. The CDR3 totals 13 residues. The germline V gene encodes CDR1 SGHDN and CDR2 FVKESK. The V and J ends lost 6 bases and 6 bases respectively, with 15 bases between them. CDR3 nucleotides: TGTGCCAGCAGTACGGACGTACAGGGCGAGCAGTACGTC. Translated, it gives CASSTDVQGEQYV.

The rearrangement links TRBV7-2 to TRBJ1-2; TRBD1 agrees at 10 bases. Unmatched junction bases numbered 6, after V lost 3 bases and J lost 8 bases. Germline lookup yields CDR1 SGHTA and CDR2 FQGNSA. The CDR3 sequence is 14 residues long. The CDR3 DNA reads as TGTGCCAGCAGCTTGCAGACAGGGGGCGCCGGCTACACCTTC. Translation gives CASSLQTGGAGYTF.

V is TRBV2 and J is TRBJ1-1; D gene uncertain. CDR1 is SNHLY, CDR2 FYNNEI, per germline. With 4 bases removed from V and 1 base from J, the gap between germline ends came to 10 bases. The CDR3 loop spans 14 amino acids. This CDR3 reads CASSAGLRNTEAFF. CDR3 sequence (DNA): TGTGCCAGCAGTGCCGGGCTGAGGAACACTGAAGCTTTCTTT.

The CDR3: CATSTRVGTDYGYTF. Here the CDR3 DNA reads TGTGCCACCAGCACCAGAGTCGGGACAGACTATGGCTACACCTTC. V and J are TRBV15 and TRBJ1-2; TRBD1 agrees at 7 bases. The V gene end was trimmed by 4 bases and the J gene end by 3 bases; junction bases not matched to a gene: 8. From germline, CDR1 is LNHNV and CDR2 YYDKDF (reference sequence). This CDR3 contains 15 residues.

This rearrangement joins TRBV2 to TRBJ2-3; 8 positions match TRBD2. CDR1 is SNHLY, CDR2 FYNNEI, per germline. This CDR3 has 16 amino acids. The V gene end was trimmed by 4 bases and the J gene end by 3 bases; junction bases not matched to a gene: 9. The CDR3 reads CASSVVGGAGTDTQYF. CDR3 DNA: TGTGCCAGCAGTGTGGTCGGGGGGGCTGGGACAGATACGCAGTATTTT.

This clonotype has just a few counts. The V and J genes are TRBV6-1 and TRBJ2-7; D perhaps matches TRBD1 (6 bases). The germline V gene has CDR1 MNHNS and CDR2 SASEGT. The length of the CDR3 is 15 residues. V was trimmed by 2 bases and J by 1 base, leaving 12 bases between them. CDR3 protein: CASSEWHRASYEQYF. The CDR3 region has the DNA TGTGCCAGCAGTGAATGGCACAGGGCATCCTACGAGCAGTACTTC.

Many counts were recorded for this clonotype. This sequence joins TRBV5-5 and TRBJ2-7; tentative D call: TRBD1 (6 bases). CDR3 size: 17 residues. V was clipped by 2 bases and J by 0 bases, with 18 bases between them. Germline CDR1 is SGHKS and CDR2 is YYEKEE (reference sequence). The CDR3 loop reads CASSLLFQDSFSYEQYF. The CDR3 DNA reads as TGTGCCAGCAGCTTACTCTTTCAGGACAGCTTCTCCTACGAGCAGTACTTC.

The table lists this clonotype with many counts. CDR3 sequence: CASSDGQATGELFF. The CDR3, as DNA: TGTGCCAGCAGTGATGGGCAGGCCACCGGGGAGCTGTTTTTT. The J gene is TRBJ2-2, the V gene TRBV2; D is undetermined. With 3 bases removed from V and 4 bases from J, the gap between germline ends came to 9 bases. CDR1 SNHLY and CDR2 FYNNEI come from the germline V gene. CDR3 length: 14 residues.

This clonotype occurred a few times. The rearrangement uses TRBV5-6 and TRBJ2-5; TRBD1 is a possible D gene (6 bases). Per the germline V gene, CDR1 is SGHDT and CDR2 is YYEEEE. The CDR3 is made up of 14 amino acids. The germline V and J ends were trimmed by 2 bases and 4 bases, with 12 bases remaining between them. The CDR3 DNA sequence: TGTGCCAGCAGCTTCAAACAGGGCGGAGAGACCCAGTACTTC. Translated, it gives CASSFKQGGETQYF. The whole variable domain, remainder taken from reference TRBV5-6 and TRBJ2-5, is DAGVTQSPTHLIKTRGQQVTLRCSPKSGHDTVSWYQQALGQGPQFIFQYYEEEERQRGNFPDRFSGHQFPNYSSELNVNALLLGDSALYLCASSFKQGGETQYFGPGTRLLVL.

The table lists this clonotype with many counts. The V gene is TRBV7-2, the J gene TRBJ2-7; 12 bases line up with TRBD2. The CDR3 has 19 residues. The germline gives CDR1 SGHTA, CDR2 FQGNSA. J was trimmed by 1 base and V by 5 bases; bases with no gene match: 15. CDR3 nucleotide sequence: TGTGCCAGCAGCATCTCGGGGTCTAGCGGGAGGGGGAGGTCCTACGAGCAGTACTTC. Protein sequence: CASSISGSSGRGRSYEQYF.

This clonotype was seen a handful of times. V is TRBV3-1 and J is TRBJ1-1; TRBD1 is a possible D gene (5 bases). Germline V gene sequence: CDR1 LGHDT, CDR2 YNNKEL (reference sequence). The CDR3 consists of 15 residues. V lost 0 bases and J 0 bases, leaving 8 bases between the germline ends. The DNA for the CDR3 is TGTGCCAGCAGCCAAGATGGGGGTATGAACACTGAAGCTTTCTTT. Translating it yields CASSQDGGMNTEAFF.

This clonotype was found a few times. This chain uses TRBV20-1 with TRBJ1-1, with a weak D call TRBD1 (6 bases). This CDR3 has 14 amino acids. CDR1 and CDR2 from the germline V gene are DFQATT and SNEGSKA (reference sequence). V lost 2 bases, J lost 4 bases, and 14 bases lay in between. The CDR3 coding sequence is TGCAGTGCTAGATTGGGGGGCCTAGGCACTGAAGCTTTCTTT. Translating it yields CSARLGGLGTEAFF.

In this sample, this clonotype turned up many times. This chain connects TRBV7-3 to TRBJ2-3; D might be TRBD2 (6 bases). The germline CDR1 and CDR2 sequences are SGHTA and FQGTGA. V lost 0 bases and J 14 bases, leaving 18 bases between the germline ends. The CDR3 runs 14 residues. This chain's CDR3 is CASSLTQAAREWYF. CDR3 coding DNA: TGTGCCAGCAGCTTAACCCAGGCAGCCCGGGAGTGGTATTTT. Looking up the rest from reference TRBV7-3 and TRBJ2-3 gives the full variable domain: GAGVSQTPSNKVTEKGKYVELRCDPISGHTALYWYRQSLGQGPEFLIYFQGTGAADDSGLPNDRFFAVRPEGSVSTLKIQRTERGDSAVYLCASSLTQAAREWYFGPGTRLTVL.

In its sample, this clonotype is medium-sized (0.01 to 0.1%). The J gene is TRBJ2-1, the V gene TRBV12-3 or TRBV12-4; a possible D gene is TRBD1 (6 bases). The CDR3 contains 14 residues. V lost 2 bases to trimming and J lost 8 bases, with 13 bases between them. Here the CDR3 DNA reads TGTGCCAGCAGTTTAAACGCAGGGGTCGATGAGCAGTTCTTC. It is translated as CASSLNAGVDEQFF.

This clonotype was recorded a few times. V gene TRBV18 combines with J gene TRBJ1-4; D not resolved. The CDR3 runs 13 residues. The ends were cut back, 6 bases at V and 5 bases at J, with 10 bases in the middle. Germline V gives CDR1 KGHSH, CDR2 LQKENI. Here the CDR3 reads CASSLGRNEKLFF. The DNA for the CDR3 is TGTGCCAGCTCCCTTGGTCGGAATGAAAAACTGTTTTTT.

V gene TRBV9 combines with J gene TRBJ1-2; 7 nucleotides match TRBD1. CDR1 and CDR2 (germline): SGDLS, YYNGEE. Unmatched junction bases numbered 8, after V lost 0 bases and J lost 3 bases. The CDR3 length is 16 residues. CDR3 DNA sequence: TGTGCCAGCAGCGTAGAGGGGGCGGGGAGGTACTATGGCTACACCTTC. Translated: CASSVEGAGRYYGYTF.

The chain joins TRBV7-3 to TRBJ2-6; D perhaps matches TRBD1 (5 bases). The CDR3 has 14 amino acids. CDR1 is SGHTA and CDR2 is FQGTGA in the germline V gene. Trimming left V 5 bases short and J 0 bases short, with 5 bases between. The CDR3 DNA reads as TGTGCCAGCAGCGACAGCTCTGGGGCCAACGTCCTGACTTTC. This translates into CASSDSSGANVLTF.

This clonotype was detected many times. The J gene is TRBJ2-1, the V gene TRBV7-3; 9 nucleotides align to TRBD2. The J segment lost 1 base and the V segment lost 1 base, leaving 2 bases of the junction unmatched. The CDR3 runs 16 residues. Germline CDR1 and CDR2: SGHTA and FQGTGA. The CDR3 nucleotides are TGTGCCAGCAGCTTAAAAGCGGGGGGTTCCTACAATGAGCAGTTCTTC. It yields the protein CASSLKAGGSYNEQFF.

Regarding this clonotype: A much larger clone is a single base away; this may be a read error. The chain recombines TRBV11-3 with TRBJ2-7; D gene ambiguous. The V gene's germline CDR1 is SGHNT and CDR2 YENEEA. The CDR3 length is 12 residues. V gave up 5 bases and J gave up 3 bases, with 8 bases separating them. The CDR3 DNA sequence: TGTGCCAGCAGCCCGGACCTCTACGAGCAGTACTTC. Protein product: CASSPDLYEQYF.

A word on this clonotype: A much larger clone lies one base from this, so it may be a read error. The CDR3 region has the DNA TGTGCCACCAGCACAGGGAAGGACAGCGGACAAGCTTTATTT. Translating gives CATSTGKDSGQALF. V gene TRBV15 combines with J gene TRBJ1-1, with D perhaps TRBD1 (6 bases). The CDR3 runs to 14 residues. Germline CDR1 and CDR2: LNHNV and YYDKDF (reference sequence).

There are many counts of this clonotype. This chain uses TRBV29-1 with TRBJ2-3; possible D gene TRBD2, 5 bases. This CDR3 spans 13 amino acids. V lost 7 bases to trimming and J lost 4 bases, with 15 bases between them. From germline, CDR1 is SQVTM and CDR2 ANQGSEA. Here the CDR3 reads CSATRATPDTQYF. In DNA form, the CDR3 reads TGCAGCGCCACTAGAGCGACGCCAGATACGCAGTATTTT.

This clonotype came up many times. The rearrangement links TRBV24-1 to TRBJ2-3, with D uncertain. Trimming removed 4 bases at V and 1 base at J, with 14 bases between. The CDR3 has 16 residues. Germline lookup yields CDR1 KGHDR and CDR2 SFDVKD. In DNA, the CDR3 is TGTGCCACCAGTGACCAAAGGGTGTTTGGCACAGATACGCAGTATTTT. It encodes CATSDQRVFGTDTQYF.

The chain is built from TRBV7-2 and TRBJ1-1; 8 nucleotides line up with TRBD1. V gave up 2 bases and J gave up 4 bases; unmatched junction bases: 3. The CDR3 totals 14 residues. Germline CDR1 SGHTA, CDR2 FQGNSA. The CDR3: CASSLTDRGTEAFF. CDR3 in DNA: TGTGCCAGCAGCTTAACCGACAGGGGCACTGAAGCTTTCTTT.

The V gene is TRBV14, the J gene TRBJ1-1; D perhaps matches TRBD1 (5 bases). This CDR3 has 13 amino acids. Per germline, CDR1 SGHDN and CDR2 FVKESK. V dropped 11 bases and J dropped 0 bases, with 13 bases sitting between them. The CDR3 is CACRQTLNTEAFF. CDR3 DNA: TGTGCCTGCCGACAGACATTGAACACTGAAGCTTTCTTT. The whole variable domain, filled in from reference TRBV14 and TRBJ1-1, reads EAGVTQFPSHSVIEKGQTVTLRCDPISGHDNLYWYRRVMGKEIKFLLHFVKESKQDESGMPNNRFLAERTGGTYSTLKVQPAELEDSGVYFCACRQTLNTEAFFGQGTRLTVV.

This clonotype was seen ten or more times. The chain recombines TRBV5-1 with TRBJ2-7, with 9 bases identical to TRBD1. V gave up 1 base and J gave up 3 bases; unmatched junction bases: 2. Germline V gene sequence: CDR1 SGHRS, CDR2 YFSETQ. This CDR3 is built from 14 residues. The CDR3 DNA is TGCGCCAGCAGCTTGCGGGGACAGGGCTACGAGCAGTACTTC. As protein: CASSLRGQGYEQYF.

In its sample, this clonotype was seen many times. The chain recombines TRBV10-3 with TRBJ2-1; D possibly uses TRBD1 or TRBD2 (5 bases each). CDR1 ENHRY and CDR2 SYGVKD come from the germline V gene. Between the trimmed V and J ends, which lost 2 bases and 1 base, there was a span of 6 bases. The length of the CDR3 is 14 residues. CDR3 in DNA: TGTGCCATCAGTGAGGGGGGATCCTACAATGAGCAGTTCTTC. Translating gives CAISEGGSYNEQFF.

This clonotype was recorded at least ten times. DNA for the CDR3: TGCAGCGTTGTTTTACAGAATGCCAAAAACATTCAGTACTTC. Residues: CSVVLQNAKNIQYF. The V call is TRBV29-1, the J call TRBJ2-4, with D uncertain. The germline V gene encodes CDR1 SQVTM and CDR2 ANQGSEA. V lost 4 bases, J lost 1 base, and 11 bases lay in between. The CDR3 runs 14 residues.